What follows are 24 T cell receptor beta chains derived from one specimen sequenced in a study of tumor and adjacent non-tumor tissue in lung cancer. TCRbeta libraries were built with three rounds of nested PCR, modified from ARM-PCR. TCRdb used MiXCR to reprocess the multiplex PCR reads, holding one entry per CDR3 protein. The table shows almost 75,000 distinct CDR3 sequences, with roughly 70% occurring only once. No cell sorting was done before RNA was extracted from the tissue. Distant lung tissue was collected more than 3 cm away from the tumor edge. The sequencing sample was made of distant non-tumor lung tissue. These receptors were collected from a woman in her forties or fifties with non-small cell lung cancer.

This clonotype showed up just a few times. This chain connects TRBV28 to TRBJ2-7; 7 bases fit TRBD1. This CDR3 is built from 14 residues. Germline V gene sequence: CDR1 MDHEN, CDR2 SYDVKM. The V gene end was trimmed by 2 bases and the J gene end by 5 bases; junction bases not matched to a gene: 6. The chain's CDR3 is CASSLVGGSDEQYF. The DNA for the CDR3 is TGTGCCAGCAGTTTAGTAGGGGGCTCGGACGAGCAGTACTTC.

About this clonotype itself: The germline gene is not matched at one end of the junction; a read error may be the cause. The J gene is TRBJ2-7, the V gene TRBV6-1; 10 positions match TRBD2. CDR3 size: 15 residues. Germline CDR1 and CDR2: MNHNS and SASEGT. CDR3 sequence (DNA): TGTACCAGCAATGAAGCTAGCGGGAGCTCCTACGAGCAGTACTTC. Translating gives CTSNEASGSSYEQYF.

The V call is TRBV11-1, the J call TRBJ1-1; D ambiguous. CDR1 and CDR2 from the germline V gene are SGHAT and FQDESV (reference sequence). V was cut by 3 bases and J by 8 bases, with 16 bases left in between. This CDR3 has 14 amino acids. CDR3: CASSLKELNAEAFF. In nucleotides, the CDR3 is TGTGCCAGCAGCTTGAAGGAATTGAACGCCGAAGCTTTCTTT.

Comments on this clonotype: This CDR3 is missing its conserved last phenylalanine or tryptophan, likely due to a read error. The rearrangement joins TRBV5-6 to TRBJ1-4, with a tentative D call TRBD1 (5 bases). V lost 2 bases, J lost 2 bases, and 10 bases lay in between. The CDR3 sequence is 15 residues long. Germline-derived CDR1 and CDR2 are SGHDT and YYEEEE. CDR3 in DNA: TGTGCCAGCAGCTTCCGTACAGGCACTAATGAAAAACTGTTTTCT. It encodes CASSFRTGTNEKLFS.

As to this clonotype: This clone may be a read error of a much larger clone one base away. The rearrangement joins TRBV12-3 or TRBV12-4 to TRBJ1-1, with 7 positions matching TRBD1. V trimming: 6 bases; J trimming: 5 bases; junction bases outside the gene matches: 12. The CDR3 length is 15 residues. This chain's CDR3 is CASSERQGGETEAFF. As DNA, the CDR3 is TGTGCCAGCAGCGAGAGACAGGGAGGGGAGACTGAAGCTTTCTTT.

With respect to this clonotype: One end of the junction is discordant with germline, which a read error may explain. The rearrangement links TRBV20-1 to TRBJ2-1; D call uncertain. Germline CDR1 and CDR2: DFQATT and SNEGSKA (reference sequence). The CDR3 length is 14 residues. The CDR3 coding sequence is TGCAGTGCTAAAAGTCCCCTCCAAGGGAATGAGCAATTCTTC. Encoded protein: CSAKSPLQGNEQFF.

The chain uses TRBV29-1 and TRBJ2-7; D is ambiguous. Looked up from germline, CDR1 is SQVTM and CDR2 is ANQGSEA. The CDR3 totals 11 residues. Trimming removed 6 bases from V and 9 bases from J, with 15 bases in between. Written as DNA, the CDR3 is TGCAGCGTAGACACAGCCTATGGGCAGTACTTC. Its protein product is CSVDTAYGQYF.

This chain connects TRBV12-3 or TRBV12-4 to TRBJ2-5; 15 nucleotides agree with TRBD2. Trimming removed 3 bases from V and 14 bases from J; junction bases left unmatched: 25. The CDR3 has 20 residues. CDR3 sequence reads: CASSFRDPGTSGRIRETHYF. The CDR3 nucleotides read TGTGCCAGCAGTTTTCGTGACCCAGGGACTAGCGGGAGGATACGAGAGACACACTACTTC.

Of note for this clonotype: One end of the junction does not line up with germline, which may come from a read error. The V gene is TRBV11-2, the J gene TRBJ2-2; D remains ambiguous. Germline V gene lookup returns CDR1 SGHAT and CDR2 FQNNGV. The CDR3 is made up of 15 amino acids. The CDR3 reads CAGSRRARNIGELFF. In nucleotides, the CDR3 is TGTGCCGGCAGCCGTCGGGCGAGGAACATCGGGGAGCTGTTTTTT.

In regard to this clonotype: The junction and the germline gene differ at one end; a read error may be behind it. The chain uses TRBV11-2 and TRBJ2-2, with D possibly TRBD2 on 5 matching bases. The CDR3 runs to 13 residues. Germline CDR1 reads SGHAT; CDR2 reads FQNNGV. The CDR3 region is CASSPASTGEPYF. The CDR3 bases are TGTGCCAGCAGCCCCGCCTCCACCGGGGAGCCGTATTTT.

This clonotype has only a few counts. This may be a read error: a much more frequent sequence differs by one nucleotide. The J gene is TRBJ2-7, the V gene TRBV6-1; tentatively, D is TRBD1 or TRBD2 (5 bases each). Germline V gene lookup returns CDR1 MNHNS and CDR2 SASEGT. The CDR3 totals 14 residues. CDR3 nucleotides: TGTGCCAACAGTGAATATAGGGTCGGGGCCGAGCAGTACTTC. Translating gives CANSEYRVGAEQYF.

Remarks on this clonotype: This sequence may be a read error, since a much larger clone differs from it by one base. The rearrangement joins TRBV28 to TRBJ1-1; D is possibly TRBD1 (6 bases). The ends were cut back, 7 bases at V and 1 base at J, with 10 bases in the middle. Germline values: CDR1 MDHEN, CDR2 SYDVKM. This CDR3 has 13 amino acids. CDR3 DNA sequence: TGTGCCAGCATGACAGGCCGGAACACTGAAGCTTTCTTT. Protein product: CASMTGRNTEAFF.

This clonotype was seen a single time. Its ends do not fully match the called genes, so a read error is possible. The chain uses TRBV28 and TRBJ2-7; 8 bases map to TRBD2. The CDR3 runs to 14 residues. CDR1 and CDR2 (germline): MDHEN, SYDVKM. CDR3 amino acids: CASRKSGSSHEQYF. The DNA of the CDR3 is TGTGCCAGCAGGAAGAGCGGGAGCTCCCACGAGCAGTACTTC.

Points on this clonotype: In this CDR3 the conserved last residue, phenylalanine or tryptophan, is missing, so a read error is likely. V usage is TRBV4-3 and J usage is TRBJ1-6; D perhaps matches TRBD1 (6 bases). V was pared by 2 bases and J by 4 bases, with 12 bases between. Germline CDR1 is LGHNA and CDR2 is YSLEER. The CDR3 runs to 16 residues. The chain's CDR3 is CASSQQQGRYNSPLHY. The CDR3, as DNA: TGCGCCAGCAGCCAACAACAGGGTCGATATAATTCACCCCTCCACTAT.

The gene calls are TRBV6-2 or TRBV6-3 and TRBJ2-1; 7 bases agree with TRBD2. This CDR3 region has 15 residues. The trim removed 2 bases at V and 6 bases at J, leaving 7 bases unmatched. The germline CDR1 and CDR2 sequences are MNHEY and SVGEGT. CDR3 sequence reads: CASSYGGGVTNEQFF. The CDR3, as DNA: TGTGCCAGCAGTTACGGGGGAGGGGTCACCAATGAGCAGTTCTTC.

To note about this clonotype: A much more abundant neighbour one base away suggests this may be a read error. V gene TRBV6-2 or TRBV6-3 combines with J gene TRBJ2-1; TRBD1 matches at 10 bases. The CDR3 is 17 residues long. After removal of 6 bases from V and 5 bases from J, the junction contained 13 bases not matched to a gene. Germline CDR1 and CDR2: MNHEY and SVGEGT. The CDR3 loop is CASRMDRGIAKHNEQFF. Written as DNA, the CDR3 is TGTGCCAGCAGGATGGACAGGGGGATAGCGAAACACAATGAGCAGTTCTTC.

The chain uses TRBV11-2 and TRBJ2-5; the D gene is possibly TRBD1 (7 bases). CDR1 and CDR2 (germline): SGHAT, FQNNGV. CDR3 length: 16 amino acids. V lost 8 bases and J lost 8, with 27 bases in between. The CDR3 loop reads CASHFEPAAGTDTQYF. The DNA for the CDR3 is TGTGCCAGCCACTTCGAGCCCGCGGCGGGGACAGATACCCAGTACTTC.

Concerning this clonotype: The missing conserved phenylalanine or tryptophan at the end of this CDR3 makes a read error likely. The V and J genes are TRBV11-2 and TRBJ1-1; tentative D call: TRBD1 (5 bases). Deletions cut 5 bases from V and 4 bases from J, with 17 bases between. This CDR3 spans 15 amino acids. In germline, CDR1 is SGHAT, CDR2 FQNNGV. The chain's CDR3 is CASSAIGDGGTEAFI. The CDR3 DNA is TGTGCCAGCAGCGCAATAGGTGATGGGGGCACTGAAGCTTTCATT.

With regard to this clonotype: At one boundary the junction diverges from the germline segment, which might be a read error. The chain recombines TRBV24-1 with TRBJ2-2; TRBD2 is a possible D gene (7 bases). CDR1 is KGHDR, CDR2 SFDVKD, per germline. This CDR3 spans 15 amino acids. The CDR3 spells CATSDGSLSTGGLIF. Written as DNA, the CDR3 is TGTGCCACCAGTGATGGCAGCCTAAGCACCGGGGGGCTGATTTTT.

On this clonotype: A much larger clonotype is one base distant, so this may be a read error. J is TRBJ2-4 and V is TRBV20-1; perhaps TRBD2 as D (5 bases). The CDR3 totals 13 residues. Germline assignment: CDR1 DFQATT and CDR2 SNEGSKA (reference sequence). The CDR3, as DNA: TGCAGTGCCAGCGGAGAAGTGAGGCACATTCACTACTTC. The encoded protein is CSASGEVRHIHYF.

V is TRBV20-1 and J is TRBJ1-5; no definite D call. TRBJ2-3 explains the end of the DNA better; the J call may be wrong. This CDR3 spans 14 amino acids. CDR1 is DFQATT, CDR2 SNEGSKA, per germline (reference sequence). The CDR3 sequence: CSAGTLYSNQPQYF. The CDR3 DNA is TGCAGTGCTGGTACATTGTATAGCAATCAGCCCCAGTATTTT.

Details on this clonotype: This could be a read error, since a much larger clone is one nucleotide away. The V and J genes are TRBV6-2 or TRBV6-3 and TRBJ2-1, with a weak D call TRBD2 (5 bases). Germline CDR1 MNHEY, CDR2 SVGEGT. The CDR3 is made up of 14 amino acids. The germline V and J ends were trimmed by 7 bases and 6 bases, with 16 bases remaining between them. In nucleotides, the CDR3 is TGTGCCAGCACTCAATATAGCGCACGCAATGAGCAGTTCTTC. It yields the protein CASTQYSARNEQFF.

Only a few counts were recorded for this clonotype. It is likely a read error, because the conserved phenylalanine at the end of the CDR3 is missing. The chain carries TRBV12-3 or TRBV12-4 and TRBJ2-2, with D maybe TRBD2 (6 bases). The germline V and J ends were trimmed by 7 bases and 4 bases, with 16 bases remaining between them. CDR3 length: 15 residues. CDR3 in amino acids: CASKPPGLITGELFL. Written as DNA, the CDR3 is TGTGCCAGCAAACCCCCGGGACTGATCACCGGGGAGCTGTTTTTA.

This clonotype was seen at least ten times. This sequence joins TRBV20-1 and TRBJ2-4; 11 bases align to TRBD2. This CDR3 is built from 15 residues. Germline values: CDR1 DFQATT, CDR2 SNEGSKA (reference sequence). V lost 3 bases to trimming and J lost 6 bases; unmatched junction nucleotides: 7. CDR3 in amino acids: CSASSLAGGRNIQYF. The DNA for the CDR3 is TGCAGTGCTAGTTCGCTAGCGGGGGGACGAAACATTCAGTACTTC.